This TCR beta chain was captured by sequencing in a study of memory CD4+ T cells and cytomegalovirus serostatus. Comment on this clone: Its antigen remains unknown.

The V and J ends lost 4 bases and 0 bases respectively, with 12 bases between them. CDR3 size: 16 residues. Germline lookup yields CDR1 LNHDA and CDR2 SQIVND (reference sequence). The sort gate was single viable CD3+CD4+CD8-CD45RO+ cells for memory CD4+ T cells. Serum IgG to CMV pp150, pp28, p38 and p52 defined serostatus. CD4+ T cells were isolated by positive magnetic selection. This table comes from immunoSEQ multiplex PCR, and its TCRdb copy is limited to in-frame clones, with some not included. The repertoire consists of 75,000 to 90,000 clones, with less than 90% occurring once and the leading ten covering around 0.8%. General study results and limits: A US-trained random forest predicted CMV serostatus with median AUC around 0.9. Of 150 to 200 reported CMV TCRbeta sequences, some 67 were found in memory CD4+ repertoires.

The sequencing input was memory CD4+ T cells from blood. The chain combines TRBV19 with TRBJ1-4; the D gene is possibly TRBD1 (6 bases). This receptor was obtained from an adult in good health and CMV-seronegative. CDR3 loop: CASSKARQATNEKLFF. In DNA form, the CDR3 reads TGTGCCAGTAGTAAAGCCCGACAGGCAACTAATGAAAAACTGTTTTTT.